This T cell receptor (beta chain) was sequenced during a study of T-cell reconstitution after alpha-beta-depleted transplantation in children (dated by TCRdb to about 2016). With regard to the full study: The study quantitatively tracked T-cell immune reconstitution after TCRalphabeta/CD19-depleted allogeneic hematopoietic cell transplantation in children using TCR repertoire profiling.

This clonotype was picked up a small number of times. It has no known antigen specificity. Base qualities are not recorded, but no much larger clone differs from it by a single base. Libraries were constructed by PCR. This sample was sequenced with an Illumina HiSeq 2500. TCR libraries were prepared with molecular barcoding, using unique molecular identifiers to normalize TCRbeta repertoire quantification. Starting from the raw public reads, TCRdb applied fastp trimming at Q25, assembled clones with MiXCR and retained in-frame beta chains. Each CDR3 protein gets just one entry, which takes the most common genes and DNA from the rows behind it. Here the sample has 98,000 or so distinct CDR3 sequences; 5.5% to 7% occur a single time. Roughly 25% of the sample rests with the top ten. V is cut by 0 bases and J by 0 bases, and the space between the germline ends is 21 bases. CDR1 is given as SGHAT and CDR2 as FQDESV, both from the germline V gene (reference sequence). CDR3 length: 20 amino acids, cysteine to phenylalanine. The kept DNA is CDR3 alone, 60 bases in frame from the first base.

What the authors observed across the whole study: In some patients, the high TCRbeta diversity seen at day 60 was put down to recipient T cells and intrathymic progenitors that had survived conditioning. Hyperexpanded clone frequencies declined over subsequent months; after one year, T-cell counts and TCRbeta diversity were mostly attributed to newly produced T cells. Apparently early alphabetaT-cell count recovery about two months after transplant reportedly relied on only several hundred rapidly expanded clones derived from non-depleted graft cells.

The treatment or condition label here, explained by the study, means: allogeneic hematopoietic cell transplantation with graft depleted of TCRalphabeta T cells and CD19 B cells. TCRalphabeta/CD19-depleted allogeneic hematopoietic cell grafts were given to the transplant recipients, all of whom were children. Sequences were derived from PBMCs, mostly from graft donor cells, sampled 360 days after TCRalphabeta/CD19-depleted stem cell transplant. The clonotype originates from a male patient aged 2-10 years who had a stem cell transplant for acute lymphoblastic leukemia, so the T cells may come from the graft donor. Rearrangement joined TRBV11-1 to TRBJ2-1, and the D gene may be TRBD1, 6 bases matching. The encoded CDR3 is CASSLARGGLGPSSYNEQFF. Here is the DNA: TGTGCCAGCAGCTTAGCGCGTGGGGGCCTTGGGCCCAGCTCCTACAATGAGCAGTTCTTC.